This T cell receptor beta chain was recorded in a study of T cell responses to AZD1222 COVID-19 vaccine. Of note for this clone: Its cognate antigen is unknown.

Overall study results and limits: Reportedly, close to half of spike-specific TCRs are directed against unmutated variant regions. Every sample of the repertoires postdated the peak T cell response. Clonal diversity may have been underestimated in mostly white British donors.

Assay used: immunoSEQ multiplex PCR; TCRdb lists only in-frame clones, some missing. Of about 98,000 clones listed, about 91% are singletons. This CDR3 is built from 16 residues. V dropped 3 bases and J dropped 3; count of bases not matched to a gene: 7. Germline V gene sequence: CDR1 LNHDA, CDR2 SQIVND (reference sequence). The source was peripheral blood, collected on day 0 of MenACWY control vaccination. The TCR was taken from an adult in good health. V is TRBV19 and J is TRBJ1-4; TRBD1 matches at 7 bases. CDR3 amino acids: CASSIGGQTSNEKLFF. CDR3 sequence (DNA): TGTGCCAGTAGTATCGGGGGACAGACTTCTAATGAAAAACTGTTTTTT.